The 27 T cell receptor beta chains presented below share a single source sample, sequenced in a study of T-cell reconstitution after alpha-beta-depleted transplantation in children. Preparation of the TCRbeta library involved a method that used unique molecular identifiers. TCRdb itself ran the PCR reads through MiXCR, one entry per CDR3 protein. The sample comprises approximately 490,000 distinct CDR3 sequences, 12% of which are singletons, and about 5% rests with the top ten. Here the sequenced sample was PBMCs from the stem cell graft donor, taken from the stem cell graft. Receptor source: a human donor who donated a stem cell graft to a child with combined immunodeficiency.

V is TRBV30 and J is TRBJ2-1; weak D call: TRBD2 (5 bases). Between the trimmed V and J ends, which lost 1 base and 4 bases, there was a span of 17 bases. CDR1 and CDR2 from the germline V gene are GTSNPN and SVGIG (reference sequence). The CDR3 is made up of 16 amino acids. The CDR3 DNA sequence: TGTGCCTGGAGTGACGGATCGGGGAAAAGATACAATGAGCAGTTCTTC. Residues: CAWSDGSGKRYNEQFF.

This clonotype has ten or more counts. V and J are TRBV12-3 or TRBV12-4 and TRBJ1-2; weak D call: TRBD1 (6 bases). CDR3 length: 14 residues. Trimming cost V 6 bases and J 5 bases, with 16 bases left between them. This CDR3 reads CASRMDSIPYGYTF. The CDR3 DNA follows: TGTGCCAGCAGAATGGACAGCATCCCTTATGGCTACACCTTC.

The table lists this clonotype with a count of one. The rearrangement uses TRBV7-9 and TRBJ2-2; D may be TRBD2 (7 bases). Germline V gene data show CDR1 as SEHNR and CDR2 as FQNEAQ (reference sequence). The CDR3 has 16 amino acids. V gave up 3 bases and J gave up 3 bases, with 14 bases separating them. Here the CDR3 reads CASSFWGLADTGELFF. The DNA of the CDR3 is TGTGCCAGCAGCTTCTGGGGGCTAGCGGACACCGGGGAGCTGTTTTTT. The full variable domain, its missing parts supplied by reference TRBV7-9 and TRBJ2-2, is DTGVSQNPRHKITKRGQNVTFRCDPISEHNRLYWYRQTLGQGPEFLTYFQNEAQLEKSRLLSDRFSAERPKGSFSTLEIQRTEQGDSAMYLCASSFWGLADTGELFFGEGSRLTVL.

This clonotype was recorded many times. This sequence joins TRBV9 and TRBJ2-1; 7 positions match TRBD2. J was trimmed by 3 bases and V by 4 bases; bases with no gene match: 7. Germline V gene data show CDR1 as SGDLS and CDR2 as YYNGEE. CDR3 length: 15 residues. CDR3 sequence (DNA): TGTGCCAGCAGCCCAGGTGGGGGGGGCTACAATGAGCAGTTCTTC. Translating gives CASSPGGGGYNEQFF.

The chain joins TRBV20-1 to TRBJ2-3, with a weak D call TRBD2 (6 bases). CDR1 is DFQATT, CDR2 SNEGSKA, per germline (reference sequence). With 5 bases removed from V and 0 bases from J, the gap between germline ends came to 15 bases. CDR3 length: 15 amino acids. This CDR3 reads CSAARDSGSTDTQYF. Here the CDR3 DNA reads TGCAGTGCTGCCCGGGACTCCGGTAGCACAGATACGCAGTATTTT.

Many counts were recorded for this clonotype. CDR3 in DNA: TGTGCCAGCAGCCAGTTCTTGGGACAGGGGACCGAGCAGTACTTC. Its protein is CASSQFLGQGTEQYF. The rearrangement links TRBV3-1 to TRBJ2-7; 10 bases are shared with TRBD1. In germline, CDR1 is LGHDT, CDR2 YNNKEL (reference sequence). Germline trimming cut 3 bases from V and 6 bases from J; bases unmatched to any gene: 8. CDR3 length equals 15 residues.

This clonotype was counted a few times. CDR3 nucleotide sequence: TGTGCCAGCAGTGACTCCGGGACAGCATTCAATCAGCCCCAGCATTTT. Its translation is CASSDSGTAFNQPQHF. The chain combines TRBV12-3 or TRBV12-4 with TRBJ1-5, with 7 bases aligning to TRBD1. This CDR3 is 16 amino acids long. V was clipped by 5 bases and J by 3 bases; unmatched bases: 10.

The chain recombines TRBV30 with TRBJ2-7, with D possibly matching TRBD2 (6 bases). The CDR3 has 14 residues. Germline V CDR1 and CDR2: GTSNPN, SVGIG (reference sequence). Trimming pared 5 bases from V and 0 bases from J, leaving 14 bases between. CDR3: CAWGATSNSYEQYF. DNA for the CDR3: TGTGCCTGGGGGGCGACTAGTAACTCCTACGAGCAGTACTTC.

This clonotype was picked up many times. V gene TRBV29-1 combines with J gene TRBJ2-7; D could derive from TRBD1 or TRBD2 (7 bases each). The CDR3 is 14 amino acids. Germline V gives CDR1 SQVTM, CDR2 ANQGSEA. The V end was cut by 4 bases, the J end by 6 bases, with 19 bases between. CDR3: CSVGEGQLTSEQYF. The CDR3 coding sequence is TGCAGCGTTGGGGAGGGACAGCTTACCTCCGAGCAGTACTTC.

This clonotype was counted a few times. An end of the junction differs from the germline gene, which may be a read error. The chain couples TRBV7-7 to TRBJ2-7; unclear D gene. This CDR3 is 13 amino acids long. Looked up from germline, CDR1 is SSHAT and CDR2 is FNYEAQ (reference sequence). CDR3 DNA sequence: TGTGCTAGCAGCCGAGATCGTACGGACGAGCAGTACTTC. Translation: CASSRDRTDEQYF.

This clonotype turned up a few times. This chain joins TRBV20-1 and TRBJ2-7; D is possibly TRBD2 (5 bases). The CDR3 spans 14 residues. Deletions cut 0 bases from V and 3 bases from J, with 12 bases between. The germline V gene encodes CDR1 DFQATT and CDR2 SNEGSKA (reference sequence). CDR3 sequence reads: CSARDLRENYEQYF. DNA of the CDR3: TGCAGTGCTAGAGATCTACGGGAAAACTACGAGCAGTACTTC.

This clonotype was found a few times. V usage is TRBV6-4 and J usage is TRBJ1-6; the D gene is possibly TRBD1 (6 bases). Trimming removed 6 bases from V and 7 bases from J, with 10 bases in between. CDR1 and CDR2 from the germline V gene are MRHNA and SNTAGT. The CDR3 covers 13 residues. CDR3 sequence (DNA): TGTGCCAGCAGCCGACAGGCGAATTCACCCCTCCACTTT. Translated, it gives CASSRQANSPLHF.

There are many counts of this clonotype. The chain couples TRBV6-4 to TRBJ2-3; the D call may be TRBD1 or TRBD2 (6 bases each). This CDR3 spans 16 amino acids. Germline V gene data show CDR1 as MRHNA and CDR2 as SNTAGT. V dropped 3 bases and J dropped 3 bases, with 16 bases sitting between them. CDR3 sequence (DNA): TGTGCCAGCAGTGAAGAGGGGGGAATGGGGACAGATACGCAGTATTTT. Translated: CASSEEGGMGTDTQYF.

This clonotype has just a few counts. The V gene is TRBV7-8, the J gene TRBJ2-1, with D hard to call. V was clipped by 4 bases and J by 0 bases, with 10 bases between them. This CDR3 comprises 15 residues. CDR1 is SGHVS, CDR2 FQNEAQ, per germline. DNA of the CDR3: TGTGCCAGCAGCTGGGCTAGGAGCTCCTACAATGAGCAGTTCTTC. This encodes CASSWARSSYNEQFF.

This clonotype was counted ten times or more. The chain combines TRBV10-3 with TRBJ2-7, with D perhaps TRBD2 (7 bases). CDR3 length equals 14 residues. Germline assignment: CDR1 ENHRY and CDR2 SYGVKD. V was pared by 3 bases and J by 2 bases, with 11 bases between. The CDR3 DNA reads TGTGCCATCAGTGAAGCGGGACACACCTACGAGCAGTACTTC. As protein: CAISEAGHTYEQYF.

V and J are TRBV29-1 and TRBJ2-1, with 14 bases that match TRBD2. After removal of 8 bases from V and 8 bases from J, the junction contained 2 bases not matched to a gene. Germline V gene data show CDR1 as SQVTM and CDR2 as ANQGSEA. The CDR3 is 12 amino acids. CDR3 sequence (DNA): TGCAGCACGACTAGCGGGAGGGATGAGCAGTTCTTC. Translating it yields CSTTSGRDEQFF.

This clonotype showed up just a few times. The chain joins TRBV20-1 to TRBJ2-2, with 12 bases lining up with TRBD2. Germline CDR1 DFQATT, CDR2 SNEGSKA (reference sequence). Trimming took 5 bases from V and 3 from J; bases not matched to a gene: 13. CDR3 length: 18 residues. In DNA form, the CDR3 reads TGCAGTGCTGCCGGTCCTAGCGGGGGGGTCGGTGACACCGGGGAGCTGTTTTTT. Translation gives CSAAGPSGGVGDTGELFF.

The chain uses TRBV7-3 and TRBJ1-1, with D perhaps matching TRBD1 (5 bases). The V gene's germline CDR1 is SGHTA and CDR2 FQGTGA. The CDR3 runs 14 residues. With 1 base removed from V and 6 bases from J, the gap between germline ends came to 12 bases. Here the CDR3 DNA reads TGTGCCAGCAGCTTAATGGGCCGAGGGGCTGAAGCTTTCTTT. As protein: CASSLMGRGAEAFF.

This clonotype has at least ten counts. The V gene is TRBV29-1, the J gene TRBJ2-3; 8 nucleotides agree with TRBD2. Germline CDR1 SQVTM, CDR2 ANQGSEA. V dropped 6 bases and J dropped 2; count of bases not matched to a gene: 22. This CDR3 comprises 19 residues. Here the CDR3 DNA reads TGCAGCGTATGGGCGCGGCTTGGGAGGCGGGGGGCCCCCACAGATACGCAGTATTTT. This translates into CSVWARLGRRGAPTDTQYF.

The sample holds a few counts of this clonotype. The chain uses TRBV20-1 and TRBJ2-1, with D uncertain. Germline V gene sequence: CDR1 DFQATT, CDR2 SNEGSKA (reference sequence). V lost 3 bases to trimming and J lost 4 bases, with 7 bases between them. This CDR3 region has 12 residues. The CDR3 spells CSASSGYNEQFF. CDR3 sequence (DNA): TGCAGTGCTAGCTCTGGGTACAATGAGCAGTTCTTC.

This clonotype was found a few times. This sequence joins TRBV6-5 and TRBJ2-3; 10 bases agree with TRBD1. Germline values: CDR1 MNHEY, CDR2 SVGAGI. Losses at the gene ends were 6 bases for V and 3 bases for J; bases not matched to a gene: 6. The CDR3 totals 15 residues. CDR3 DNA: TGTGCCAGCAGCACCAGACAGGGGGCTACAGATACGCAGTATTTT. It specifies CASSTRQGATDTQYF.

V gene TRBV7-6 combines with J gene TRBJ2-6, with unresolved D. CDR3 length: 16 amino acids. Trimming removed 1 base at V and 4 bases at J, with 11 bases between. CDR1 SGHVS and CDR2 FNYEAQ come from the germline V gene. CDR3 sequence (DNA): TGTGCCAGCAGCTTAGGACTCCATGCCGGGGCCAACGTCCTGACTTTC. Its protein is CASSLGLHAGANVLTF.

The chain is built from TRBV19 and TRBJ2-7, with 9 bases aligning to TRBD1. Germline V gives CDR1 LNHDA, CDR2 SQIVND (reference sequence). This CDR3 contains 14 residues. V trimming: 6 bases; J trimming: 2 bases; junction bases outside the gene matches: 5. The CDR3 DNA follows: TGTGCCAGTAGACAGGACAGGGGTACCTACGAGCAGTACTTC. Its protein is CASRQDRGTYEQYF.

This clonotype was seen many times. The chain links TRBV12-3 or TRBV12-4 to TRBJ1-1, with unresolved D. CDR3 size: 15 residues. V was cut by 5 bases and J by 3 bases, with 16 bases left in between. The CDR3 DNA follows: TGTGCCAGCAGTCTCGGACTAGGAAGGTACACTGAAGCTTTCTTT. Its translation is CASSLGLGRYTEAFF.

The genes are TRBV6-1 and TRBJ2-2, with 7 bases that match TRBD2. Per germline, CDR1 MNHNS and CDR2 SASEGT. V lost 7 bases and J lost 2; bases outside the gene matches: 4. This CDR3 has 14 residues. The CDR3 DNA follows: TGTGCCAGCAACCGGGGGGTAAACACCGGGGAGCTGTTTTTT. Translating it yields CASNRGVNTGELFF.

As regards this clonotype: Compared with germline, one end of the junction differs, possibly owing to a read error. V usage is TRBV6-2 or TRBV6-3 and J usage is TRBJ2-1; TRBD1 matches at 10 bases. This CDR3 is 17 amino acids long. Germline V gives CDR1 MNHEY, CDR2 SVGEGT. For the CDR3, the DNA is TGTGCCACCAGTTCCACCCTGACAGGGGGCGTCGTTGATGAGCAGTTCTTC. As protein: CATSSTLTGGVVDEQFF.

This clonotype showed up many times. The chain links TRBV12-3 or TRBV12-4 to TRBJ2-7, with 8 positions matching TRBD1. CDR3 length: 14 amino acids. With V trimmed by 6 bases and J by 3 bases, 7 bases remained unmatched. CDR3 nucleotide sequence: TGTGCCAGCAGCCCGGGACAGGACCGCTACGAGCAGTACTTC. Amino acid sequence: CASSPGQDRYEQYF.